The text below deals with one T cell receptor beta chain. The antigen remains unidentified. The data were obtained in a study of T-cell reconstitution after alpha-beta-depleted transplantation in children. Broader study findings: T-cell counts and diversity at one year following transplant were attributed mainly to newly produced T cells. The origin of alpha-beta T cells about two months after transplant was reportedly several hundred expanded graft clones. Some patients' high day-60 TCRbeta diversity was traced to surviving recipient T cells and thymic progenitors.

As it was prepared, the TCRbeta library received unique molecular identifiers. TCRdb re-analysed the PCR reads in MiXCR, keeping a single row per CDR3 protein. The data contain about 260,000 distinct CDR3 sequences, roughly 8.2% of them seen just once; the ten biggest clones take up under 8%. V was clipped by 4 bases and J by 0 bases, with 8 bases between them. Germline-derived CDR1 and CDR2 are DFQATT and SNEGSKA (reference sequence). The CDR3 totals 13 residues. The clonotype originates from a male patient between 5 and 17 years old who had a stem cell transplant for acute lymphoblastic leukemia, so the T cells may come from the graft donor. The specimen comprised PBMCs, mostly from graft donor cells, sampled 180 days after TCRalphabeta/CD19-depleted stem cell transplant. This sequence joins TRBV20-1 and TRBJ2-3; D unclear. Here the CDR3 reads CSATSASTDTQYF. As DNA, the CDR3 is TGCAGTGCTACATCGGCTAGCACAGATACGCAGTATTTT.